This T cell receptor (beta chain) stems from a study of T cell responses to AZD1222 COVID-19 vaccine. Overall study context: Second-dose groups at about 4 or about 12 weeks were pooled.

The V and J ends lost 2 bases and 0 bases respectively, with 12 bases between them. The CDR3 covers 16 residues. The germline CDR1 and CDR2 sequences are SGHVS and FNYEAQ. Generated by immunoSEQ multiplex PCR, the TCRdb table keeps only in-frame clones and is missing some. The sample carries approximately 160,000 clones, around 92% recorded once. Comment on this clone: Antigen unknown.

Study results and limitations: Most donors were white British and more were female, and clonal diversity was possibly underestimated. Only five to seven individuals given AZD1222 were seropositive at baseline.

The sequencing here drew on peripheral blood, taken on day 0 of AZD1222 vaccination. The receptor's source is an adult in good health. The J gene is TRBJ2-3, the V gene TRBV7-6; perhaps TRBD2 as D (7 bases). In DNA form, the CDR3 reads TGTGCCAGCAGCTTATTGGCGGGGGCTAGCACAGATACGCAGTATTTT. The encoded protein is CASSLLAGASTDTQYF.